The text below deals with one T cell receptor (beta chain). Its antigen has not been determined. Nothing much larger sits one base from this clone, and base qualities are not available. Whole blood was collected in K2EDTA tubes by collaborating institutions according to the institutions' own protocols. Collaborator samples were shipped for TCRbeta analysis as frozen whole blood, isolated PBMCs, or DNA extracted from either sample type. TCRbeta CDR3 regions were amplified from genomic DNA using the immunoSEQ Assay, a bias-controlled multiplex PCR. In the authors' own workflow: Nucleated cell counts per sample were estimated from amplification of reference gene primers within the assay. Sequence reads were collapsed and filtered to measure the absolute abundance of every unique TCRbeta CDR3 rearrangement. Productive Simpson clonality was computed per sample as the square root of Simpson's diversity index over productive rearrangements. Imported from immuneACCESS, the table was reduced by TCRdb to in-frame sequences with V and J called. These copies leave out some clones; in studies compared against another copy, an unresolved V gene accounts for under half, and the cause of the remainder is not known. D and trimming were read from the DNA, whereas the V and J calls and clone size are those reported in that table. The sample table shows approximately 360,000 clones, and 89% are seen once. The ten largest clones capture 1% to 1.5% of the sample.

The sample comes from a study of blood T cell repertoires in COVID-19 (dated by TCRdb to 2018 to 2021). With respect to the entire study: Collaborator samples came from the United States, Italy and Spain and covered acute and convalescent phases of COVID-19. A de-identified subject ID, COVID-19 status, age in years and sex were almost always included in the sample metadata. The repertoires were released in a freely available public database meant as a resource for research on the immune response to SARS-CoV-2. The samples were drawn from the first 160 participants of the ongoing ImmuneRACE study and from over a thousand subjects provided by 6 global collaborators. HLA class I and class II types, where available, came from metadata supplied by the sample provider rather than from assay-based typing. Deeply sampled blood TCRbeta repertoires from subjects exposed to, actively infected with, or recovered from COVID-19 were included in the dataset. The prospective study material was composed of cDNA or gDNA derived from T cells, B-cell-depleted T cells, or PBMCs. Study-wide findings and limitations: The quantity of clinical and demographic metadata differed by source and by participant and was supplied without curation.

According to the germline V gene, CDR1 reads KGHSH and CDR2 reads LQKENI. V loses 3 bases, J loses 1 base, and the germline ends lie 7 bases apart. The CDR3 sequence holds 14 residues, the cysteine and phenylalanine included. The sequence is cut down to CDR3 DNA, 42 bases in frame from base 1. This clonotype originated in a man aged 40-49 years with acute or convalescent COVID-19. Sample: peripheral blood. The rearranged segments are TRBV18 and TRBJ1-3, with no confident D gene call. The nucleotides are TGTGCCAGCTCACCTAGAGGGTCTGGAAACACCATATATTTT. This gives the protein CASSPRGSGNTIYF.